This entry describes one T cell receptor (beta chain). This specimen comes from a study of blood T cell repertoires in COVID-19. About the study: Italy, Spain and the United States were the sources of the convalescent and acute COVID-19 samples. T cells, B-cell-depleted T cells, or PBMCs supplied cDNA or gDNA.

Germline loops: CDR1 ENHRY, CDR2 SYGVKD. The CDR3 runs to 12 residues. V was pared by 3 bases and J by 6 bases, with 6 bases between. Source study methods: Nucleated cell number was recorded as an estimate derived from reference gene primer amplification. Clones were read by immunoSEQ multiplex PCR, and TCRdb kept only the in-frame ones, dropping some. That table is the source of V, J and clone size, and D and trimming were worked out from the DNA. Of about 190,000 clones in the sample, 89% are singletons; the top ten hold around 7%. The origin of this receptor is a man in his forties with acute or convalescent COVID-19. J is TRBJ2-1 and V is TRBV10-3, with no clear D. The specimen sequenced was peripheral blood. CDR3: CAISELSNEQFF. For the CDR3, the DNA is TGTGCCATCAGTGAACTAAGCAATGAGCAGTTCTTC.